These T cell receptor beta chains were read from a single sample in a study of cytomegalovirus exposure and HLA in healthy donors. Repertoires were generated with immunoSEQ multiplex PCR, while TCRdb's copy carries only in-frame clones and drops some. Of tens of thousands of clones listed, about half were seen once; the top ten hold roughly 6.2%. Sequenced input: PBMCs. The origin of the receptors is a woman aged 40 to 50 in good health and CMV-seropositive. The CDR3 runs from the conserved cysteine through the conserved F or W. Fields, in order: J gene, D gene, clone size, V gene, CDR3 DNA, CDR3 protein. The D gene is left open where the match is weak. Clone size is stated in some rows and not others, as once, few, many or a class when expanded.

j_call: TRBJ1-3
d_call: NA
clone_size: NA
v_call: TRBV6-6
cdr3_nt: TGTGCCAGCAGCCAGGACTGGCAAGCTGGAAACACCATATATTTT
cdr3_aa: CASSQDWQAGNTIYF

j_call: TRBJ1-2
d_call: NA
clone_size: NA
v_call: TRBV6-5
cdr3_nt: TGTGCCAGCAGCCGGTGGGGTGTACTAGATGGCTACACCTTC
cdr3_aa: CASSRWGVLDGYTF

j_call: TRBJ1-2
d_call: NA
clone_size: NA
v_call: TRBV5-1
cdr3_nt: TGCGCCAGCAGTCCGAGCGGAGGCACGGGCTACACCTTC
cdr3_aa: CASSPSGGTGYTF

j_call: TRBJ1-2
d_call: TRBD1
clone_size: few
v_call: TRBV6-1
cdr3_nt: TGTGCCAGCAGTTTAACGGGACAGATTAACTATGGCTACACCTTC
cdr3_aa: CASSLTGQINYGYTF

j_call: TRBJ2-1
d_call: NA
clone_size: once
v_call: TRBV4-1
cdr3_nt: TGCGCCAGCAGCCAGCGCGCAGGGGATCGGGGAGTTGAGCAGTTCTTC
cdr3_aa: CASSQRAGDRGVEQFF

j_call: TRBJ1-6
d_call: TRBD1
clone_size: NA
v_call: TRBV6-5
cdr3_nt: TGTGCCAGCAGTCCCGGGACAGGAACATCACCCCTCCACTTT
cdr3_aa: CASSPGTGTSPLHF

j_call: TRBJ1-1
d_call: NA
clone_size: NA
v_call: TRBV6-7
cdr3_nt: TGTGCCAGCAGTTATACCCAGGGATCGAACACTGAAGCTTTCTTT
cdr3_aa: CASSYTQGSNTEAFF

j_call: TRBJ1-2
d_call: NA
clone_size: NA
v_call: TRBV6-1
cdr3_nt: TGTGCCAGCAGTGAATTAGGAGGGCTGGCTGGCTACACCTTC
cdr3_aa: CASSELGGLAGYTF

j_call: TRBJ1-1
d_call: NA
clone_size: NA
v_call: TRBV7-3
cdr3_nt: TGTGCCAGCAGTGTAGACATGAACACTGAAGCTTTCTTT
cdr3_aa: CASSVDMNTEAFF

j_call: TRBJ1-1
d_call: TRBD1
clone_size: NA
v_call: TRBV5-8
cdr3_nt: TGTGCCAGCAGCCAGGGACAGTGGAACACTGAAGCTTTCTTT
cdr3_aa: CASSQGQWNTEAFF

j_call: TRBJ2-2
d_call: NA
clone_size: few
v_call: TRBV2
cdr3_nt: TGTGCCAGCACACAGGGCGGGGAGCTGTTTTTT
cdr3_aa: CASTQGGELFF

j_call: TRBJ2-5
d_call: NA
clone_size: few
v_call: TRBV18
cdr3_nt: TGTGCCAGCTCACCGGGGCTAGCGCAAGAGACCCAGTACTTC
cdr3_aa: CASSPGLAQETQYF

j_call: TRBJ2-7
d_call: TRBD1
clone_size: few
v_call: TRBV14
cdr3_nt: TGTGCCAGCAGCCTGGGACAGGGTCGGTCCTACGAGCAGTACTTC
cdr3_aa: CASSLGQGRSYEQYF

j_call: TRBJ2-5
d_call: TRBD2
clone_size: NA
v_call: TRBV18
cdr3_nt: TGTGCCAGCTCACCAAATCCCGGACTAGCGGGGGATGGGACCCAGTACTTC
cdr3_aa: CASSPNPGLAGDGTQYF

j_call: TRBJ1-3
d_call: TRBD1
clone_size: NA
v_call: TRBV28
cdr3_nt: TGTGCCAGCAGTCCCGGGACAGGGATCGGAAACACCATATATTTT
cdr3_aa: CASSPGTGIGNTIYF

j_call: TRBJ1-5
d_call: TRBD1
clone_size: NA
v_call: TRBV30
cdr3_nt: TGTGCCTGGAGTGTAACGGGACAGGGCAATCAGCCCCAGCATTTT
cdr3_aa: CAWSVTGQGNQPQHF

j_call: TRBJ2-7
d_call: TRBD1
clone_size: NA
v_call: TRBV11-2
cdr3_nt: TGTGCCAGCAGCTTAGAGGGACAGGCCACCTACGAGCAGTACTTC
cdr3_aa: CASSLEGQATYEQYF

j_call: TRBJ1-2
d_call: NA
clone_size: NA
v_call: TRBV14
cdr3_nt: TGTGCCAGCAGCCAATTACCAGGGAGGACTAACTATGGCTACACCTTC
cdr3_aa: CASSQLPGRTNYGYTF

j_call: TRBJ2-6
d_call: NA
clone_size: NA
v_call: TRBV2
cdr3_nt: TGTGCCAGCAGCATAGCCCCGGGTCTCCTAAGTGGTGGGGCCAACGTCCTGACTTTC
cdr3_aa: CASSIAPGLLSGGANVLTF

j_call: TRBJ2-5
d_call: NA
clone_size: NA
v_call: TRBV28
cdr3_nt: TGTGCCAGCAGTTCCACTCCCGCCCAGTACTTC
cdr3_aa: CASSSTPAQYF

j_call: TRBJ1-6
d_call: NA
clone_size: few
v_call: TRBV2
cdr3_nt: TGTGCCAGCAGTGAGAGAGTTTCACCCCTCCACTTT
cdr3_aa: CASSERVSPLHF

j_call: TRBJ2-5
d_call: TRBD2
clone_size: few
v_call: TRBV7-7
cdr3_nt: TGTGCCAGCAGCAGACTAGGGACTAGCGGGGAAGAGACCCAGTACTTC
cdr3_aa: CASSRLGTSGEETQYF